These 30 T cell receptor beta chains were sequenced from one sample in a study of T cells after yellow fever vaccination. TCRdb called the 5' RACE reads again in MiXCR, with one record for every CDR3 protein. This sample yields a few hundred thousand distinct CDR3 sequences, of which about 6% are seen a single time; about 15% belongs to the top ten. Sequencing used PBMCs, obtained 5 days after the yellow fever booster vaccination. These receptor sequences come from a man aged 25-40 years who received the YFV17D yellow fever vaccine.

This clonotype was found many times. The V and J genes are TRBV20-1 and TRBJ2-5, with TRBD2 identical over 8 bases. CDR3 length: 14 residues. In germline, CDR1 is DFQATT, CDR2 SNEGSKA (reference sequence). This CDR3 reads CSPAQGAGAETQYF. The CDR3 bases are TGCAGCCCGGCCCAGGGAGCGGGAGCAGAGACCCAGTACTTC.

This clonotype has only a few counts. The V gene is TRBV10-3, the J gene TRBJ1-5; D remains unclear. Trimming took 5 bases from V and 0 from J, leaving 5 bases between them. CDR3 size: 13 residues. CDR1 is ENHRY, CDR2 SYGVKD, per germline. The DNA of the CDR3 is TGTGCCATCAGTTTATATAGCAATCAGCCCCAGCATTTT. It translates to CAISLYSNQPQHF.

The CDR3 loop is CAWKAERNIQYF. As DNA, the CDR3 is TGTGCCTGGAAGGCAGAGAGAAACATTCAGTACTTC. The V gene is TRBV30, the J gene TRBJ2-4, with unresolved D. Germline V gene lookup returns CDR1 GTSNPN and CDR2 SVGIG (reference sequence). V lost 4 bases and J 6 bases, leaving 10 bases between the germline ends. The CDR3 totals 12 residues.

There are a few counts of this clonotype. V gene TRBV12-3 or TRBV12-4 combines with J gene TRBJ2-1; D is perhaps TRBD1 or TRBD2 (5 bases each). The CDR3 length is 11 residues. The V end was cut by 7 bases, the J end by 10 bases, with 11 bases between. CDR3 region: CASTLEGEQFF. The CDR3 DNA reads TGTGCCAGCACCCTTGAGGGGGAGCAGTTCTTC.

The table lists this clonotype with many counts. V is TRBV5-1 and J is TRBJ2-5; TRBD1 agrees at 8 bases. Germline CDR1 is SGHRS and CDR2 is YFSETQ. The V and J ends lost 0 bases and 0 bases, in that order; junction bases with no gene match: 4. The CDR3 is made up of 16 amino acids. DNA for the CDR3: TGCGCCAGCAGCTTGGGGACAGGGAGGCACCAAGAGACCCAGTACTTC. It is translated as CASSLGTGRHQETQYF.

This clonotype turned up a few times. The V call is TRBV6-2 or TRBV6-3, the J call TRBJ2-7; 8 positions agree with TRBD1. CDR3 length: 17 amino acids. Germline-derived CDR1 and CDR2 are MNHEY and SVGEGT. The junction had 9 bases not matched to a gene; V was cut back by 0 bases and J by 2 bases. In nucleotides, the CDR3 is TGTGCCAGCAGTTACTCACGCGGCGGACAGGGCACCTACGAGCAGTACTTC. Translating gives CASSYSRGGQGTYEQYF.

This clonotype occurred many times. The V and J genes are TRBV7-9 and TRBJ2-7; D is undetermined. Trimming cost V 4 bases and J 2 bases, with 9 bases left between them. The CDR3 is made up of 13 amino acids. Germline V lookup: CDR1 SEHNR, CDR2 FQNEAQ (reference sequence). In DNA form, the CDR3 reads TGTGCCAGCAGCTCCTTAAGAGCCTACGAGCAGTACTTC. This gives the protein CASSSLRAYEQYF.

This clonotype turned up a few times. The DNA of the CDR3 is TGTGCCAGCTCACCAGGCCGGGGCTTGAATTCACCCCTCCACTTT. Translating it yields CASSPGRGLNSPLHF. The J gene is TRBJ1-6, the V gene TRBV18, with D maybe TRBD1 (5 bases). Germline CDR1 KGHSH, CDR2 LQKENI. The CDR3 runs to 15 residues. The V end lost 2 bases, the J end lost 7 bases, and 12 bases lay between the germline ends.

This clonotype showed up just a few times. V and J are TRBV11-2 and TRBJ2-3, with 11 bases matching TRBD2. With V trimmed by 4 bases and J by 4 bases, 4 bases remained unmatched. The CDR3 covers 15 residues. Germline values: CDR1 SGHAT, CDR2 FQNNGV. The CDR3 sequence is CASSSTSGSADTQYF. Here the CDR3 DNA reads TGTGCCAGCAGCTCTACTAGCGGGAGCGCAGATACGCAGTATTTT.

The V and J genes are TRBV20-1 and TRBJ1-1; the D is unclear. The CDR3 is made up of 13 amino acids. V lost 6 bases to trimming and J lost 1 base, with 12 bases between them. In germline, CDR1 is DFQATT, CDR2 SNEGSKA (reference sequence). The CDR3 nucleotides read TGCAGTGCAGGAGGGTACAGGAACACTGAAGCTTTCTTT. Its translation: CSAGGYRNTEAFF.

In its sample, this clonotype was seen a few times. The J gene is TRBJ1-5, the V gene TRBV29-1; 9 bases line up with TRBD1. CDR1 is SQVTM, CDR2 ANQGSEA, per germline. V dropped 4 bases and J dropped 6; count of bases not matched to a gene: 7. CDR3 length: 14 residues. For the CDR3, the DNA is TGCAGCGTTGCAATACAGGGGGCAGGTCAGCCCCAGCATTTT. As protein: CSVAIQGAGQPQHF.

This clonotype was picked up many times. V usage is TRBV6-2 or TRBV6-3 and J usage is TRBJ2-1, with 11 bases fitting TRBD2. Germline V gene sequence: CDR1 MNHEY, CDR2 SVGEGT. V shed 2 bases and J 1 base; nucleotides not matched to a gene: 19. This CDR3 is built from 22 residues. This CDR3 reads CASSYHRGGTPGLAVSYNEQFF. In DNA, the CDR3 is TGTGCCAGCAGTTACCACAGAGGCGGGACCCCGGGACTAGCGGTTTCCTACAATGAGCAGTTCTTC.

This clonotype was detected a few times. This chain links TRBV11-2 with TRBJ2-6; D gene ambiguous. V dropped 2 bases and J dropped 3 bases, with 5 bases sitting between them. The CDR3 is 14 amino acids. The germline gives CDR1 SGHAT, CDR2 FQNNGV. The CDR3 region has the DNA TGTGCCAGCAGCTTATGGAGTGGGGCCAACGTCCTGACTTTC. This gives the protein CASSLWSGANVLTF.

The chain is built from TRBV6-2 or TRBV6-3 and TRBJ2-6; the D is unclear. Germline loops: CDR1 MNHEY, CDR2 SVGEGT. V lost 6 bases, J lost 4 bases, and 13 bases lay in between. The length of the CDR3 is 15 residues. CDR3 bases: TGTGCCAGCAGCTACGGGCCAGACGGGGCCAACGTCCTGACTTTC. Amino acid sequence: CASSYGPDGANVLTF.

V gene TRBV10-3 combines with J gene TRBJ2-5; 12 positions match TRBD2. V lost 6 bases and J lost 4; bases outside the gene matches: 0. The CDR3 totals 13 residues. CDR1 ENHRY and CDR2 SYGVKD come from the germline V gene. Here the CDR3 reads CAIRGLAGETQYF. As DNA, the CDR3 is TGTGCCATCAGGGGACTAGCGGGAGAGACCCAGTACTTC.

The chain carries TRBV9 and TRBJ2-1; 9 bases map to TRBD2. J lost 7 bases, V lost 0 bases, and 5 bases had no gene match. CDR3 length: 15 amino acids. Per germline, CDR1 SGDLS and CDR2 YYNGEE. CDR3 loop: CASSVAGTSRNEQFF. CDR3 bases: TGTGCCAGCAGCGTAGCCGGGACTAGCCGGAATGAGCAGTTCTTC.

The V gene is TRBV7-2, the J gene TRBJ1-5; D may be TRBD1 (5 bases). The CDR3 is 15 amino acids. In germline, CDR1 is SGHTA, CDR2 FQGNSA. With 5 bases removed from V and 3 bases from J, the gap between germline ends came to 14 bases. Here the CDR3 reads CASSPLGTHNQPQHF. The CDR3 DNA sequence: TGTGCCAGCAGCCCCCTGGGGACCCACAATCAGCCCCAGCATTTT.

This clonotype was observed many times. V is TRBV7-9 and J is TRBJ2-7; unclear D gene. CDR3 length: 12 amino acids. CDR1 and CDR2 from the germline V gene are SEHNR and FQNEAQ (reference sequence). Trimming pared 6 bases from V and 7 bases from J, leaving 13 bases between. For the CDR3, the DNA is TGTGCCAGCAGGCAATTACTTGGAGAGCAGTACTTC. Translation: CASRQLLGEQYF.

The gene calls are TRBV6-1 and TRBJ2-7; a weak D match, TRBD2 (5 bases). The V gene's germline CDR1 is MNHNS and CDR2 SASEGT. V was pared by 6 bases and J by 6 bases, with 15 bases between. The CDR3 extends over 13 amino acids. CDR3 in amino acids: CASSPTARGEQYF. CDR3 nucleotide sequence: TGTGCCAGCAGCCCGACCGCTCGGGGCGAGCAGTACTTC.

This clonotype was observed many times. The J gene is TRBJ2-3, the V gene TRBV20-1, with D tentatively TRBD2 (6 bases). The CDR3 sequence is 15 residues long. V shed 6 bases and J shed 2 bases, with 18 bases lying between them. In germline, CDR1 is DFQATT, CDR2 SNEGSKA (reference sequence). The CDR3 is CSARPRDLYTDTQYF. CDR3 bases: TGCAGTGCGAGACCCCGGGACTTATACACAGATACGCAGTATTTT.

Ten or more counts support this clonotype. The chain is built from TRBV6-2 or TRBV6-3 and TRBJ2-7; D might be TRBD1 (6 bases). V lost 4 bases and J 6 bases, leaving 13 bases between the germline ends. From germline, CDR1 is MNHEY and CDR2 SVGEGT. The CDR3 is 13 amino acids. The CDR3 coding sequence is TGTGCCAGCAGTTCCACAGGGAAGAGCGAGCAGTACTTC. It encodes CASSSTGKSEQYF.

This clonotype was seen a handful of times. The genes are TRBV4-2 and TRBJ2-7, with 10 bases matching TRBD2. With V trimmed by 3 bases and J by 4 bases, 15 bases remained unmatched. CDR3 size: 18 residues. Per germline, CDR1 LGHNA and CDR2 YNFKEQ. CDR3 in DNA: TGTGCCAGCAGCCATGCCCCACAACCTAGCGGGAGCACGTACGAGCAGTACTTC. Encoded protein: CASSHAPQPSGSTYEQYF.

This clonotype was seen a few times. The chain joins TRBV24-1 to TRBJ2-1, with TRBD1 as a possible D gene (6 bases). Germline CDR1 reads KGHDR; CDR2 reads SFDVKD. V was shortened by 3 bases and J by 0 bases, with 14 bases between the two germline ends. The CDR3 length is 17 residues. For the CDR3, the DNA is TGTGCCACCAGTGATCCGGGGACAACTCCCTCCTACAATGAGCAGTTCTTC. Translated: CATSDPGTTPSYNEQFF.

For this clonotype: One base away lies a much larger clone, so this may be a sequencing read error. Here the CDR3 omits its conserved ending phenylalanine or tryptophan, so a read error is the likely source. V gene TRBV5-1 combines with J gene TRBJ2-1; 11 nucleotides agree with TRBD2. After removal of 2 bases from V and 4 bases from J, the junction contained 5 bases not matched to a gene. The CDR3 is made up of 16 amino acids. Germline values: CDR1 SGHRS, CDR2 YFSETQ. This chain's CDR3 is CASSFSGRAPYNEQFS. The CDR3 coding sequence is TGCGCCAGCAGCTTTAGCGGGAGGGCTCCATACAATGAGCAGTTCTCC.

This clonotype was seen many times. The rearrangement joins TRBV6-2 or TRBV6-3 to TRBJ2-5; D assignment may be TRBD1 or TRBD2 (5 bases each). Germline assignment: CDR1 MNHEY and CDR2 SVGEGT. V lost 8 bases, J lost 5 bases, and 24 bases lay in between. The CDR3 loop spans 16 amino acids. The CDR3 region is CASGRRDRPSVETQYF. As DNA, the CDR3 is TGTGCCAGCGGACGAAGGGACCGCCCCTCGGTCGAGACCCAGTACTTC.

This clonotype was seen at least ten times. CDR3 amino acids: CASSLGVGREAFF. The CDR3 nucleotides are TGTGCCAGCAGCTTAGGGGTGGGACGTGAAGCTTTCTTT. The chain combines TRBV11-2 with TRBJ1-1; TRBD1 is a possible D gene (5 bases). V gave up 1 base and J gave up 7 bases, with 10 bases separating them. Germline V gives CDR1 SGHAT, CDR2 FQNNGV. The CDR3 has 13 residues.

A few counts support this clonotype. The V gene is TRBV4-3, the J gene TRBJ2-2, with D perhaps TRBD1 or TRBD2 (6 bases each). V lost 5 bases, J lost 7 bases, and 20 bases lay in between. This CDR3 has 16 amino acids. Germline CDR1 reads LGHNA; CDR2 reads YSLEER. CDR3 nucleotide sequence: TGCGCCAGCAGCGAAAGGGGGGCGGGAAGCGGCGGGGAGCTGTTTTTT. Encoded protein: CASSERGAGSGGELFF.

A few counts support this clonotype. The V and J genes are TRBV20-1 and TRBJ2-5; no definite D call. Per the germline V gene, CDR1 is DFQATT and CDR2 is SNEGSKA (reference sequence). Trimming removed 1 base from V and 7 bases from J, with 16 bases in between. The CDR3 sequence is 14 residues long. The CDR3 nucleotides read TGCAGTGCTAGAGCCCGATCTGAGTTGGGGACCCAGTACTTC. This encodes CSARARSELGTQYF.

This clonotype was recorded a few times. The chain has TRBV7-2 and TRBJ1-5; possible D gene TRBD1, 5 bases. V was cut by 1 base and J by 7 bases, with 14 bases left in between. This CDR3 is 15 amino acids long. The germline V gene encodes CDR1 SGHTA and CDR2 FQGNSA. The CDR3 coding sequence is TGTGCCAGCAGCTTAGTATGGGCAGGGTCGCAGCCCCAGCATTTT. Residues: CASSLVWAGSQPQHF.

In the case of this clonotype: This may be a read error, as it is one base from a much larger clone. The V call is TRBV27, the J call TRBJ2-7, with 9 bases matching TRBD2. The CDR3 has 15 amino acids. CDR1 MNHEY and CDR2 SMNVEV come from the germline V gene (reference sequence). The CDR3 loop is CASSVGGRARYERYF. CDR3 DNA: TGTGCCAGCAGTGTGGGCGGGAGGGCCCGCTACGAGCGGTACTTC.